These 8 T cell receptor beta chains share one sample of origin, sequenced in a study of blood T cells in healthy people across ages. The authors ran a second PCR of about 6 to 11 cycles using a sample-barcoded 5' primer and a J-beta primer mix. TCRdb recomputed calls from the 5' RACE reads with MiXCR, one row per CDR3 protein. This sample yields hundreds of thousands of distinct CDR3 sequences, of which about 55% are seen a single time; 40% to 50% belongs to the top ten. The sequenced material came from blood. These receptors were obtained from a man older than 75 in good health.

The chain employs TRBV9 and TRBJ2-4, with 14 bases lining up with TRBD2. Matching the DNA end better, TRBJ2-7 makes the J call doubtful. This CDR3 is built from 17 residues. CDR1 and CDR2 (germline): SGDLS, YYNGEE. CDR3 loop: CASSPGGLAGGIYEQYF. DNA of the CDR3: TGTGCCAGCAGCCCCGGCGGACTAGCGGGAGGTATCTACGAGCAGTACTTC.

The rearrangement uses TRBV6-1 and TRBJ2-3; tentatively, D is TRBD1 (5 bases). CDR3 length: 12 residues. Germline values: CDR1 MNHNS, CDR2 SASEGT. V lost 1 base and J lost 14, with 13 bases in between. CDR3 coding DNA: TGTGCCAGCAGTGAAGGACCTCAGGGCGCGTATTTT. This gives the protein CASSEGPQGAYF.

J is TRBJ2-1 and V is TRBV25-1, with D maybe TRBD2 (5 bases). The J call may be in error: the DNA end matches TRBJ2-7 better. This CDR3 spans 14 amino acids. CDR1 is MGHDK, CDR2 SYGVNS, per germline. The CDR3 DNA is TGTGCCAGCAGTGAATCTCGACTATACAATGAGCAGTACTTC. Its protein product is CASSESRLYNEQYF.

This clonotype was picked up a small number of times. This chain joins TRBV11-2 and TRBJ2-1; 10 bases map to TRBD2. With V trimmed by 5 bases and J by 3 bases, 4 bases remained unmatched. The CDR3 is made up of 15 amino acids. CDR1 SGHAT and CDR2 FQNNGV come from the germline V gene. The CDR3 protein is CASSIAGGIYNEQFF. For the CDR3, the DNA is TGTGCCAGCAGCATAGCGGGAGGTATCTACAATGAGCAGTTCTTC.

The rearrangement links TRBV24-1 to TRBJ2-5, with a tentative D call TRBD2 (5 bases). The CDR3 covers 14 residues. The ends were cut back, 3 bases at V and 4 bases at J, with 11 bases in the middle. Germline assignment: CDR1 KGHDR and CDR2 SFDVKD. The CDR3 loop is CATSDPGIGETQYF. The CDR3 coding sequence is TGTGCCACCAGTGATCCCGGGATCGGAGAGACCCAGTACTTC.

The V and J genes are TRBV24-1 and TRBJ2-1; D assignment may be TRBD1 or TRBD2 (5 bases each). The CDR3 extends over 17 amino acids. V was cut by 4 bases and J by 3 bases, with 18 bases left in between. CDR1 KGHDR and CDR2 SFDVKD come from the germline V gene. CDR3 in amino acids: CATSDRWGSLYYNEQFF. The CDR3 DNA reads TGTGCCACCAGTGACCGCTGGGGGTCCCTGTACTACAATGAGCAGTTCTTC.

The V and J genes are TRBV20-1 and TRBJ1-4, with D unresolved. The length of the CDR3 is 13 residues. Per the germline V gene, CDR1 is DFQATT and CDR2 is SNEGSKA (reference sequence). V lost 3 bases to trimming and J lost 7 bases, with 12 bases between them. The CDR3 region has the DNA TGCAGTGCTAGGAGTGGGTGGAGTGAAAAACTGTTTTTT. Encoded protein: CSARSGWSEKLFF.

The rearrangement links TRBV4-1 to TRBJ2-4; D call uncertain. The tail of the sequence fits TRBJ2-7 better, so the J call may be wrong. The CDR3 contains 13 residues. Germline V gives CDR1 MGHRA, CDR2 YSYEKL. The CDR3, as DNA: TGCGCCAGCAGCCAAGGAGAAGGGCGCGAGCAGTACTTC. Translating it yields CASSQGEGREQYF.